The 9 T cell receptor beta chains listed next were all sequenced from one sample in a study of cytomegalovirus exposure and HLA in healthy donors. Both 60 Vbeta primers and 13 Jbeta primers went into the PCR. Sequencing was performed with immunoSEQ multiplex PCR; in TCRdb, only in-frame clones are kept and a portion is missing. The top ten hold under 2% of the sample, which has about 150,000 clones, 75% to 85% seen once. The sequenced sample was PBMCs. These receptors were collected from a female donor in good health and CMV-seropositive.

The count of this clone is one. The chain recombines TRBV2 with TRBJ1-1; D remains unclear. Trimming removed 6 bases at V and 0 bases at J, with 8 bases between. The CDR3 covers 13 residues. Per the germline V gene, CDR1 is SNHLY and CDR2 is FYNNEI. Written as DNA, the CDR3 is TGTGCCAGCAGGTTAAACATGAACACTGAAGCTTTCTTT. Translated: CASRLNMNTEAFF.

V and J are TRBV5-1 and TRBJ2-5; D may be TRBD2 (6 bases). The CDR3 runs 14 residues. Germline V gene sequence: CDR1 SGHRS, CDR2 YFSETQ. Trimming took off 1 base at V and 3 bases at J, with 10 bases between the two ends. The CDR3 DNA reads as TGCGCCAGCAGCTTGTACGGGGGTAAAGAGACCCAGTACTTC. It encodes CASSLYGGKETQYF.

CDR3 residues: CASRGMRGMNNEQFF. For the CDR3, the DNA is TGTGCCAGTAGGGGAATGCGGGGGATGAACAATGAGCAGTTCTTC. The rearrangement links TRBV19 to TRBJ2-1, with 7 bases fitting TRBD2. J lost 5 bases, V lost 6 bases, and 10 bases had no gene match. This CDR3 has 15 amino acids. CDR1 is LNHDA and CDR2 is SQIVND in the germline V gene (reference sequence). Supplemented by reference TRBV19 and TRBJ2-1, the full variable domain reads DGGITQSPKYLFRKEGQNVTLSCEQNLNHDAMYWYRQDPGQGLRLIYYSQIVNDFQKGDIAEGYSVSREKKESFPLTVTSAQKNPTAFYLCASRGMRGMNNEQFFGPGTRLTVL.

The chain couples TRBV5-4 to TRBJ2-2; D perhaps matches TRBD2 (6 bases). The germline gives CDR1 SGHNT, CDR2 YYREEE (reference sequence). The CDR3 is made up of 16 amino acids. The ends were cut back, 4 bases at V and 1 base at J, with 14 bases in the middle. The CDR3 reads CASSPQVGGNTGELFF. CDR3 DNA sequence: TGTGCCAGCAGCCCTCAAGTCGGGGGGAACACCGGGGAGCTGTTTTTT.

The chain uses TRBV6-6 and TRBJ1-1; tentative D call: TRBD1 (6 bases). Trimming cost V 3 bases and J 4 bases, with 9 bases left between them. The CDR3 contains 13 residues. Germline CDR1 and CDR2: MNHNY and SVGAGI (reference sequence). CDR3 in amino acids: CASSYIQGTEAFF. The DNA of the CDR3 is TGTGCCAGCAGTTATATACAGGGCACTGAAGCTTTCTTT.

The chain is built from TRBV6-5 and TRBJ2-4; D gene uncertain. Trimming stripped 4 bases from V and 0 bases from J, with 10 bases between. The CDR3 sequence is 15 residues long. Germline CDR1 reads MNHEY; CDR2 reads SVGAGI. The CDR3 loop is CASSSPGVAKNIQYF. The CDR3 bases are TGTGCCAGCAGTTCCCCCGGTGTAGCCAAAAACATTCAGTACTTC.

The CDR3 protein is CASSLTGQGAAFF. The CDR3 coding sequence is TGTGCCAGCAGCTTAACCGGACAGGGGGCGGCTTTCTTT. The chain uses TRBV7-3 and TRBJ1-1; the match to TRBD1 covers 11 bases. V was pared by 0 bases and J by 11 bases, with 2 bases of the junction left unmatched. Germline V gives CDR1 SGHTA, CDR2 FQGTGA. The CDR3 is made up of 13 amino acids.

A single count supports this clone. Its ends do not fully match the called genes, so a read error is possible. J is TRBJ1-2 and V is TRBV2; D is possibly TRBD1 (5 bases). The CDR3 extends over 12 amino acids. CDR1 and CDR2 from the germline V gene are SNHLY and FYNNEI. For the CDR3, the DNA is TGTGCGAGCAGTCGACAGAACTATGGCTACACCTTC. This gives the protein CASSRQNYGYTF.

This clone was counted a few times. The chain has TRBV5-1 and TRBJ1-4; possibly TRBD1 for D (6 bases). This CDR3 is 15 amino acids long. Germline CDR1 is SGHRS and CDR2 is YFSETQ. V lost 7 bases and J 6 bases, leaving 19 bases between the germline ends. CDR3 nucleotide sequence: TGCGCCAGCTACGGACCGAACAGGGCAGATGAAAAACTGTTTTTT. Protein product: CASYGPNRADEKLFF. Variable domain in full (rest from reference TRBV5-1 and TRBJ1-4): KAGVTQTPRYLIKTRGQQVTLSCSPISGHRSVSWYQQTPGQGLQFLFEYFSETQRNKGNFPGRFSGRQFSNSRSEMNVSTLELGDSALYLCASYGPNRADEKLFFGSGTQLSVL.